This T cell receptor (beta chain) was sequenced for a study of OX40 agonist ivuxolimab in advanced cancers. For the wider study: Ivuxolimab, which targeted the costimulatory receptor OX40 (CD134), was an agonistic, fully human IgG2 monoclonal antibody. Intravenous ivuxolimab was administered to patients every 2 weeks at six dose levels: 0.01, 0.1, 0.3, 1.5, 3 and 10 mg/kg. Of the roughly 54 patients in dose escalation, about 20 had hepatocellular carcinoma, roughly 15 had melanoma, 9 had renal cell carcinoma and 9 had head and neck cancer. A male proportion of around 80% and a mean age of 60 years, ranging from about 20 to 85, were recorded for the dose-escalation cohort. Patients were allowed to have had prior anti-PD-1, anti-PD-L1 or anti-CTLA-4 therapy, and approximately 40% of the dose-escalation patients had been treated with checkpoint inhibitors. Three dose-escalation patients achieved partial responses, one with hepatocellular carcinoma and two with cutaneous melanoma. Peripheral TCRbeta sequencing was intended to test whether TCR sequence diversity was altered and clonal T-cell expansion was caused by ivuxolimab. The paper describes the monotherapy dose-escalation part (N ≈ 52 patients) of the phase I trial of ivuxolimab. General study outcomes and caveats: Low levels of normalized T-cell clonal expansion were also seen in some patients who did not respond. Which antigens the clonally expanded peripheral T cells were specific for was not determined. Clonal expansion of both CD4+ and CD8+ blood T cells was observed from baseline to week 6 at doses 0.1 to 3.0 mg/kg. In the 0.1-3.0 mg/kg groups, partial responders were among the patients with the lowest normalized peripheral clonal expansion, particularly in CD8+ T cells. After ivuxolimab, CD8+ T cells had more expanded clones than CD4+ T cells on average.

Patients with a history of autoimmune disease or receiving systemic immunosuppression were excluded from the trial. In every dose cohort, peripheral blood was drawn for TCR sequencing at baseline, cycle 4 day 1, and cycle 7 day 1. Samples came from an open-label, multicenter, first-in-human phase I dose-escalation trial of ivuxolimab. Adults with locally advanced or metastatic head and neck squamous cell, hepatocellular, melanoma or renal cell carcinoma were enrolled in the trial. Before TCR sequencing, CD4+ T cells and CD8+ T cells were sorted from peripheral blood as separate populations. To sequence the TCRbeta CDR3 region, genomic DNA was isolated from the sorted cells. The immunoSEQ Assay was used for sequencing of TCRbeta CDR3 regions. The source is immuneACCESS, and TCRdb retained only in-frame sequences with V and J called. Part of the clones is not carried over; for the studies checked, unresolved V genes explain less than half of this, and the remainder is unexplained. This sample is represented by tens of thousands of clones; more than 70% of them were singletons. The ten largest make up about 34% of the sample.

This clone is identified as medium-sized (0.01 to 0.1%). Its antigen target is currently unknown. There are no base qualities to consult, and no much larger clone falls within one base. Spanning cysteine to phenylalanine, the CDR3 consists of 17 amino acids. Only the CDR3 region is kept as DNA, spanning 51 bases read in frame from base 1. The junction shows trimming of 3 bases on V and 4 bases on J, and the gene matches do not reach 11 bases of it. For CDR1 and CDR2, the germline V gene (reference sequence) lists LNHDA and SQIVND. This receptor was taken from an adult with an advanced solid tumor such as melanoma, head and neck, liver or kidney cancer. The rearrangement joined TRBV19 to TRBJ2-3; 9 of the junction bases match TRBD2. The source material was CD4+ or CD8+ T cells sorted from blood, sampled in a trial of the OX40 agonist ivuxolimab. CDR3 sequence: CASSIGSASGKSDTQYF. The nucleotide sequence reads TGTGCCAGTAGTATCGGATCGGCTAGCGGGAAATCAGATACGCAGTATTTT.